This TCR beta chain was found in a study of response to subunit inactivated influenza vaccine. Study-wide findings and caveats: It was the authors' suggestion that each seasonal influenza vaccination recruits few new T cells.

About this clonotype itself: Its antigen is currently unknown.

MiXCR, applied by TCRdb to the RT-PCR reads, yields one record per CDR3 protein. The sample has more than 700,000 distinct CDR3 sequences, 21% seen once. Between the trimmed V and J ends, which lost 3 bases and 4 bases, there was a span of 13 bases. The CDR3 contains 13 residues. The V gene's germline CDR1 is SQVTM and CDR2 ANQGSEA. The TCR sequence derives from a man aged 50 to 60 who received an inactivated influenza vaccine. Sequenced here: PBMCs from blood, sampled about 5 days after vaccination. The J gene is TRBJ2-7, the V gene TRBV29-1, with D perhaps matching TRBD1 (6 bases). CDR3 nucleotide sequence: TGCAGCGTTGAGACAGGAAAGTTGTACGAGCAGTACTTC. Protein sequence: CSVETGKLYEQYF.